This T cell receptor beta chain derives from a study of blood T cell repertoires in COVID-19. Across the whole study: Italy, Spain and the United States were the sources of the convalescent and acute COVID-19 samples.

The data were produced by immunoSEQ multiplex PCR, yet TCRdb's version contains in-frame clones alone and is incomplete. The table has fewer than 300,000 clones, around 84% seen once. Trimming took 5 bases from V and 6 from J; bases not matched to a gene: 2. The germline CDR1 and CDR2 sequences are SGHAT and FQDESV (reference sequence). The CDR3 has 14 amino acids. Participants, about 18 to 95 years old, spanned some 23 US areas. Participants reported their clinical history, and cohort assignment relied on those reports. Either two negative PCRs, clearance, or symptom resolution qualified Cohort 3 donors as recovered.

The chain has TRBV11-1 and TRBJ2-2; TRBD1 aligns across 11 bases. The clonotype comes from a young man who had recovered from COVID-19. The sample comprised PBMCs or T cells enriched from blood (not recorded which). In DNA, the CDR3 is TGTGCCAGCAGCCGGGGACAGGGGGCCGGGGAGCTGTTTTTT. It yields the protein CASSRGQGAGELFF.